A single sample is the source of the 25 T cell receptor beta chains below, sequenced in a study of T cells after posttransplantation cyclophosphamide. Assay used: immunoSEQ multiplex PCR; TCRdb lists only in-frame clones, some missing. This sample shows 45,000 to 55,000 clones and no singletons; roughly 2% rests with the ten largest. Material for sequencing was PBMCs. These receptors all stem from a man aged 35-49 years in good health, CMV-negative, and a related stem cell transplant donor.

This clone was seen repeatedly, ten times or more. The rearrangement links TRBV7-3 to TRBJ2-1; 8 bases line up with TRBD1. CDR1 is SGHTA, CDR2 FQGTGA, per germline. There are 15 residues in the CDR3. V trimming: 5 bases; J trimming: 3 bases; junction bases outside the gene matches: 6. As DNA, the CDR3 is TGTGCCAGCAGCCGACAGGGGTCCGGCTACAATGAGCAGTTCTTC. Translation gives CASSRQGSGYNEQFF.

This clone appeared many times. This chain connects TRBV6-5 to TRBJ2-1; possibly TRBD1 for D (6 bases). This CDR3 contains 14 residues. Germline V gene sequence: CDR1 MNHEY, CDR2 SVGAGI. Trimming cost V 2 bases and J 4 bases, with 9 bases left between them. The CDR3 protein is CASSYGGQYNEQFF. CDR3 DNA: TGTGCCAGCAGTTACGGGGGACAATACAATGAGCAGTTCTTC.

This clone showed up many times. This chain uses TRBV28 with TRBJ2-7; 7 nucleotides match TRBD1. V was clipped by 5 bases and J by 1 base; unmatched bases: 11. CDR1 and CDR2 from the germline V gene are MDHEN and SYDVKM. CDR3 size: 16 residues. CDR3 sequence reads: CASSPPHRGGSYEQYF. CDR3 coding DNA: TGTGCCAGCAGTCCCCCCCACAGGGGTGGGTCCTACGAGCAGTACTTC.

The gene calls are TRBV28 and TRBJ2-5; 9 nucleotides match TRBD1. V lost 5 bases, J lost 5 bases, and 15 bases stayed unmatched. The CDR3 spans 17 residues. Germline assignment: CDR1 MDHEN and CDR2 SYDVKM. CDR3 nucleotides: TGTGCCAGCAGTAACCAAGGGGTAGGACAGGGGAAGGAGACCCAGTACTTC. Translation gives CASSNQGVGQGKETQYF.

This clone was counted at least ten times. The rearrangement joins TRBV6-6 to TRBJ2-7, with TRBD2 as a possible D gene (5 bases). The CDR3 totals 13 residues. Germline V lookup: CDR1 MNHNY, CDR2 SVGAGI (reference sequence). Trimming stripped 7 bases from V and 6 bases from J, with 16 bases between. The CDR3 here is CASIFAGSGEQYF. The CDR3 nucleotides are TGTGCCAGCATTTTCGCGGGTAGTGGCGAGCAGTACTTC.

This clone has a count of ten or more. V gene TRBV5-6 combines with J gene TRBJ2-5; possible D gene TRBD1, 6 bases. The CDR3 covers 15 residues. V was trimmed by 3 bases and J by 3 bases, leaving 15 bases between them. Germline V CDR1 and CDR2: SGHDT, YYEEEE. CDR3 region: CASSSVRGGEETQYF. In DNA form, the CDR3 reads TGTGCCAGCAGCTCGGTCAGGGGCGGAGAAGAGACCCAGTACTTC.

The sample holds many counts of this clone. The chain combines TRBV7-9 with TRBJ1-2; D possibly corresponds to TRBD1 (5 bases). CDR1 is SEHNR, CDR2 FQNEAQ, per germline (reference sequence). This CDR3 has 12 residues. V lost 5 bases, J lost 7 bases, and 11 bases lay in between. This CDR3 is CASSLGTFGYTF. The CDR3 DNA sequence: TGTGCCAGCAGCCTCGGGACTTTTGGCTACACCTTC. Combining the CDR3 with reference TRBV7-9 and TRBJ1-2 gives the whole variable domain DTGVSQNPRHKITKRGQNVTFRCDPISEHNRLYWYRQTLGQGPEFLTYFQNEAQLEKSRLLSDRFSAERPKGSFSTLEIQRTEQGDSAMYLCASSLGTFGYTFGSGTRLTVV.

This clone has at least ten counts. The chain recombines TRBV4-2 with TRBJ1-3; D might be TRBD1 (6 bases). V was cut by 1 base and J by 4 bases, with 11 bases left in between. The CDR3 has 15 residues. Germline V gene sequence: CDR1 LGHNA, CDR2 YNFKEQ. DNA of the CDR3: TGTGCCAGCAGCCAAGGGGCAGGGGTAGGAAACACCATATATTTT. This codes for CASSQGAGVGNTIYF.

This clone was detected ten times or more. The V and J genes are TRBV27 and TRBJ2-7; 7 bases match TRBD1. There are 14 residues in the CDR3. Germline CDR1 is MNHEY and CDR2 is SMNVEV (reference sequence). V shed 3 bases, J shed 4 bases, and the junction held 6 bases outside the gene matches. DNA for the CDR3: TGTGCCAGCAGTTTCGGACAGGCGCTGTACGAGCAGTACTTC. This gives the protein CASSFGQALYEQYF.

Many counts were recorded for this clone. This chain's CDR3 is CASSYAGGYQPQHF. The DNA of the CDR3 is TGTGCCAGCAGTTATGCAGGAGGATATCAGCCCCAGCATTTT. The V call is TRBV6-1, the J call TRBJ1-5; unclear D gene. The CDR3 runs 14 residues. Germline CDR1 reads MNHNS; CDR2 reads SASEGT. V lost 5 bases and J 5 bases, leaving 13 bases between the germline ends.

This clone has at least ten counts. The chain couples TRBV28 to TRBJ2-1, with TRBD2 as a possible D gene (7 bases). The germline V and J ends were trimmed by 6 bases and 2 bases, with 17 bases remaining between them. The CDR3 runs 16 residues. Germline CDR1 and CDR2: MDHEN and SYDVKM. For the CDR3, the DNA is TGTGCCAGCAGCCGAATCCTAGGGGGGGCCTACAATGAGCAGTTCTTC. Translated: CASSRILGGAYNEQFF.

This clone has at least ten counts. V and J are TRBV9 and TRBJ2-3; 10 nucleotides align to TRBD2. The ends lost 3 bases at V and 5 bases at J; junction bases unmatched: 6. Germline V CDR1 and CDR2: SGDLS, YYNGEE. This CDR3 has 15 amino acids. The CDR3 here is CASSALAGGGDTQYF. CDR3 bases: TGTGCCAGCAGCGCATTAGCGGGAGGTGGAGATACGCAGTATTTT.

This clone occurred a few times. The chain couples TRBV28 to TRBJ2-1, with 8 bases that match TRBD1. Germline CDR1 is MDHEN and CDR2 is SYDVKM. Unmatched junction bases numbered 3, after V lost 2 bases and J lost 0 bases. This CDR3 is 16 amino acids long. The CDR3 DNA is TGTGCCAGCAGTTTACACCAGGGGGCCTCCTACAATGAGCAGTTCTTC. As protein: CASSLHQGASYNEQFF.

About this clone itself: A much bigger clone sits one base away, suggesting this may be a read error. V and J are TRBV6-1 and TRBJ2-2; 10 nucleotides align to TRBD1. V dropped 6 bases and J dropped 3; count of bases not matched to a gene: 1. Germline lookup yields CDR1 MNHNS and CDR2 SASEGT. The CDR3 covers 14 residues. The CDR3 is CASRGTGDTGELFF. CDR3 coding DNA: TGTGCCAGCAGGGGGACAGGGGACACCGGGGAGCTGTTTTTT.

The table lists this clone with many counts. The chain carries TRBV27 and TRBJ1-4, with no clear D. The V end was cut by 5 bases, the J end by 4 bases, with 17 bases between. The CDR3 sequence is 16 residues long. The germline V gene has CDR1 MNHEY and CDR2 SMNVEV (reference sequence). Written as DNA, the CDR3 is TGTGCCAGCAGTCCCCCAAGAGGACGGGGTAATGAAAAACTGTTTTTT. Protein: CASSPPRGRGNEKLFF.

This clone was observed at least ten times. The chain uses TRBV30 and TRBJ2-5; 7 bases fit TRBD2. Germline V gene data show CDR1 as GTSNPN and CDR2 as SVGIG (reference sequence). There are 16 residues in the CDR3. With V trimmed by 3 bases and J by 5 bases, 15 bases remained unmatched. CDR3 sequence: CAWRPTGTTKRETQYF. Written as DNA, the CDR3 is TGTGCCTGGAGGCCCACCGGGACTACGAAGAGGGAGACCCAGTACTTC.

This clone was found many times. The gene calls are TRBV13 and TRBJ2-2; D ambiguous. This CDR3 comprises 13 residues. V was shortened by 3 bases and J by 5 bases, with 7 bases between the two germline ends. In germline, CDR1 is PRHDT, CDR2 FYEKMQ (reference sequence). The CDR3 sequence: CASSFVQTGELFF. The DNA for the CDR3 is TGTGCCAGCAGCTTCGTTCAGACCGGGGAGCTGTTTTTT.

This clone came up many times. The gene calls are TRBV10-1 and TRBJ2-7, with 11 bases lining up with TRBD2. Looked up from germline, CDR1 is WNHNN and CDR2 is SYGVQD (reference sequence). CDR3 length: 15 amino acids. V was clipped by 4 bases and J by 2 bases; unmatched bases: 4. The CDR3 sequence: CASSVTSGGTYEQYF. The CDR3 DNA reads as TGCGCCAGCAGTGTTACTAGCGGGGGCACCTACGAGCAGTACTTC.

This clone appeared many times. This chain's CDR3 is CASRAGTGVTGELFF. In DNA form, the CDR3 reads TGTGCCAGCAGAGCCGGGACAGGTGTAACCGGGGAGCTGTTTTTT. This chain links TRBV6-5 with TRBJ2-2; 8 nucleotides agree with TRBD1. The length of the CDR3 is 15 residues. Germline V gene data show CDR1 as MNHEY and CDR2 as SVGAGI. The V and J ends lost 6 bases and 5 bases, in that order; junction bases with no gene match: 8.

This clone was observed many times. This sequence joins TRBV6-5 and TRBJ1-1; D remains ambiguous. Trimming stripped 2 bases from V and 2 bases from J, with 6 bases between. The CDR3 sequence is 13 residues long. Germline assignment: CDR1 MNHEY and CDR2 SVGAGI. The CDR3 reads CASSYGGNTEAFF. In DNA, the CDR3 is TGTGCCAGCAGTTACGGCGGAAACACTGAAGCTTTCTTT.

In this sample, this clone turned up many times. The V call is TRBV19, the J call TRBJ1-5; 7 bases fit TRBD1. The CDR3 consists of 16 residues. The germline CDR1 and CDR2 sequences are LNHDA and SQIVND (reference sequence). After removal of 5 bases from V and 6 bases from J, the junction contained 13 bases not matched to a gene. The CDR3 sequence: CASSSYQGELIQPQHF. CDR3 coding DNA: TGTGCCAGTAGTTCCTACCAGGGGGAACTGATTCAGCCCCAGCATTTT.

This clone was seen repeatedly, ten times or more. CDR3 region: CASRFSGGDEQFF. CDR3 DNA sequence: TGTGCCAGCAGGTTTTCGGGGGGCGATGAGCAGTTCTTC. The V gene is TRBV6-5, the J gene TRBJ2-1, with D possibly being TRBD2 (7 bases). In germline, CDR1 is MNHEY, CDR2 SVGAGI. V shed 6 bases and J shed 8 bases, with 14 bases lying between them. This CDR3 comprises 13 residues.

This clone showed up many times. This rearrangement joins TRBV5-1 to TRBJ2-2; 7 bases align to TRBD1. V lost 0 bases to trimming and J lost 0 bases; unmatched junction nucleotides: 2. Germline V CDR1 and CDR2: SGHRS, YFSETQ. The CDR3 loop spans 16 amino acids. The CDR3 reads CASSLDRGPNTGELFF. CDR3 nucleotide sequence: TGCGCCAGCAGCTTGGACAGGGGTCCGAACACCGGGGAGCTGTTTTTT. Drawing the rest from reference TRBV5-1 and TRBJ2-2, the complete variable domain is KAGVTQTPRYLIKTRGQQVTLSCSPISGHRSVSWYQQTPGQGLQFLFEYFSETQRNKGNFPGRFSGRQFSNSRSEMNVSTLELGDSALYLCASSLDRGPNTGELFFGEGSRLTVL.

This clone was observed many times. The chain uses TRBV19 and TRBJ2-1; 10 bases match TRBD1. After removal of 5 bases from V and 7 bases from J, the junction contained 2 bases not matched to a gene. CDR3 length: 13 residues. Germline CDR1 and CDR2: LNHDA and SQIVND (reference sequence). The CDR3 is CASSGQGGNEQFF. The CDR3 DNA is TGTGCCAGTAGTGGACAGGGGGGAAATGAGCAGTTCTTC.

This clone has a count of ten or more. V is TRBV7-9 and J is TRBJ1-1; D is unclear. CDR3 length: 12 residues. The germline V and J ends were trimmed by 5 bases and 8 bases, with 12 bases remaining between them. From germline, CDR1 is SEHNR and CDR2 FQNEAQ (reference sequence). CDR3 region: CASSPVRVEAFF. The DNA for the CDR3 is TGTGCCAGCAGCCCGGTGCGAGTCGAAGCTTTCTTT.